Following are 18 T cell receptor beta chains from one sample sequenced in a study of cytomegalovirus exposure and HLA in healthy donors. 13 Jbeta primers and 60 Vbeta primers were used for the PCR. The table came from immunoSEQ multiplex PCR; TCRdb's copy has only in-frame clones and leaves some out. The repertoire includes around 130,000 clones, approximately 8.8% of them detected once, and about 5.5% sits in the top ten. The sequenced material came from PBMCs. The origin of the receptors is a man aged 40-49 years in good health and CMV-seronegative.

The chain couples TRBV10-3 to TRBJ1-6, with TRBD1 as a possible D gene (5 bases). CDR3 length: 15 residues. V gave up 3 bases and J gave up 9 bases, with 15 bases separating them. Per germline, CDR1 ENHRY and CDR2 SYGVKD. CDR3 DNA: TGTGCCATCAGTGACGATGGGGGGATAGGTTCACCCCTCCACTTT. It codes for CAISDDGGIGSPLHF.

This clone was counted only a few times. V usage is TRBV9 and J usage is TRBJ2-7; D perhaps matches TRBD1 (6 bases). The CDR3 is 15 amino acids. Trimming took off 3 bases at V and 1 base at J, with 14 bases between the two ends. Germline assignment: CDR1 SGDLS and CDR2 YYNGEE. The CDR3 region has the DNA TGTGCCAGCAGCGCGACAGGCCTATCTTCCTACGAGCAGTACTTC. Its translation is CASSATGLSSYEQYF.

This clone was counted between two and nine times. The chain links TRBV28 to TRBJ1-4; 8 bases align to TRBD1. In germline, CDR1 is MDHEN, CDR2 SYDVKM. The V and J ends lost 5 bases and 8 bases, in that order; junction bases with no gene match: 13. The CDR3 covers 16 residues. CDR3 nucleotides: TGTGCCAGCAGTAAAGGGACAGGATGGGGGGGGGAAAAACTGTTTTTT. This sequence encodes CASSKGTGWGGEKLFF.

The rearrangement uses TRBV11-3 and TRBJ2-1; TRBD2 matches 14 bases. Germline-derived CDR1 and CDR2 are SGHNT and YENEEA. V shed 5 bases, J shed 10 bases, and the junction held 7 bases outside the gene matches. The length of the CDR3 is 15 residues. The CDR3, as DNA: TGTGCCAGCAGCGCCCAGACTAGCGGGGGGGCGGAGCAGTTCTTC. Amino acids: CASSAQTSGGAEQFF.

This clone was seen only a few times. J is TRBJ2-3 and V is TRBV6-5; TRBD2 agrees at 13 bases. From germline, CDR1 is MNHEY and CDR2 SVGAGI. CDR3 length: 16 amino acids. The junction had 7 bases not matched to a gene; V was cut back by 4 bases and J by 6 bases. The CDR3 protein is CASSSGTSGVMDTQYF. Here the CDR3 DNA reads TGTGCCAGCAGTTCCGGGACTAGCGGGGTTATGGATACGCAGTATTTT.

Only a few counts were recorded for this clone. The chain links TRBV9 to TRBJ1-4, with TRBD1 as a possible D gene (5 bases). V lost 0 bases, J lost 5 bases, and 11 bases lay in between. CDR1 and CDR2 from the germline V gene are SGDLS and YYNGEE. The CDR3 totals 15 residues. DNA of the CDR3: TGTGCCAGCAGCGTAGATGGGGCCTGGAATGAAAAACTGTTTTTT. Protein product: CASSVDGAWNEKLFF.

The chain has TRBV11-2 and TRBJ2-1; 8 positions match TRBD1. J lost 7 bases, V lost 4 bases, and 6 bases had no gene match. CDR3 length equals 14 residues. CDR1 and CDR2 from the germline V gene are SGHAT and FQNNGV. The CDR3 reads CASSSGGLANEQFF. The CDR3 DNA reads TGTGCCAGCAGCTCAGGGGGCCTCGCTAATGAGCAGTTCTTC.

Here the CDR3 reads CASSSRGDRGNQPQHF. The CDR3 DNA is TGTGCCAGCAGCTCTAGGGGGGACAGGGGAAATCAGCCCCAGCATTTT. This chain uses TRBV9 with TRBJ1-5; 10 bases agree with TRBD1. This CDR3 comprises 16 residues. Germline values: CDR1 SGDLS, CDR2 YYNGEE. V was clipped by 4 bases and J by 4 bases; unmatched bases: 8.

This clone was observed a few times. The V and J genes are TRBV25-1 and TRBJ1-5; 8 bases map to TRBD1. Germline values: CDR1 MGHDK, CDR2 SYGVNS. CDR3 length: 16 amino acids. After removal of 4 bases from V and 3 bases from J, the junction contained 8 bases not matched to a gene. The DNA for the CDR3 is TGTGCCAGCAGTGCCCCCGGGACAGGCGACAATCAGCCCCAGCATTTT. Translating gives CASSAPGTGDNQPQHF.

This clone showed up just a few times. This chain joins TRBV2 and TRBJ1-2, with D possibly TRBD1 on 6 matching bases. V dropped 4 bases and J dropped 0 bases, with 12 bases sitting between them. Per germline, CDR1 SNHLY and CDR2 FYNNEI. This CDR3 is built from 15 residues. Here the CDR3 reads CASSVKTGSNYGYTF. The CDR3 region has the DNA TGTGCCAGCAGTGTAAAGACAGGCTCTAACTATGGCTACACCTTC.

This clone has just a few counts. This rearrangement joins TRBV2 to TRBJ2-7, with a weak D call TRBD2 (6 bases). CDR3 length equals 14 residues. Germline CDR1 is SNHLY and CDR2 is FYNNEI. The V and J ends lost 1 base and 3 bases respectively, with 10 bases between them. CDR3 in DNA: TGTGCCAGCAGTGAAGGACGCGGGGACTACGAGCAGTACTTC. Amino acid sequence: CASSEGRGDYEQYF.

The genes are TRBV7-8 and TRBJ1-2; TRBD1 is a possible D gene (5 bases). Per germline, CDR1 SGHVS and CDR2 FQNEAQ. Between the trimmed V and J ends, which lost 2 bases and 7 bases, there was a span of 14 bases. The CDR3 is 14 residues long. The CDR3 nucleotides read TGTGCCAGCAGCTTATTCGCAGGGAACGTTGGCTACACCTTC. This codes for CASSLFAGNVGYTF.

The chain uses TRBV18 and TRBJ1-1, with no clear D. The CDR3 contains 15 residues. Germline V gene lookup returns CDR1 KGHSH and CDR2 LQKENI. V lost 3 bases, J lost 6 bases, and 17 bases lay in between. This chain's CDR3 is CASSPLSGVGSEAFF. As DNA, the CDR3 is TGTGCCAGCTCACCTCTGTCCGGGGTAGGGTCTGAAGCTTTCTTT.

The J gene is TRBJ2-1, the V gene TRBV7-3; D ambiguous. The CDR3 is 14 amino acids. From germline, CDR1 is SGHTA and CDR2 FQGTGA. Deletions cut 0 bases from V and 7 bases from J, with 10 bases between. Here the CDR3 DNA reads TGTGCCAGCAGCTTAACCCAGCGACTTAATGAGCAGTTCTTC. Translated, it gives CASSLTQRLNEQFF.

This chain joins TRBV7-2 and TRBJ2-7; possible D gene TRBD2, 5 bases. The CDR3 totals 14 residues. Trimming shortened V by 5 bases and J by 0 bases, and 11 bases separated the two germline ends. CDR1 is SGHTA and CDR2 is FQGNSA in the germline V gene. DNA of the CDR3: TGTGCCAGCAGCCCAGTAGCGTCCTCCTACGAGCAGTACTTC. The encoded protein is CASSPVASSYEQYF.

This clone came up a few times. This chain joins TRBV5-1 and TRBJ1-3, with 7 bases identical to TRBD1. Germline values: CDR1 SGHRS, CDR2 YFSETQ. Losses at the gene ends were 4 bases for V and 2 bases for J; bases not matched to a gene: 3. The CDR3 covers 14 residues. The CDR3 here is CASSEGAAGNTIYF. Written as DNA, the CDR3 is TGCGCCAGCAGCGAGGGGGCGGCTGGAAACACCATATATTTT.

V and J are TRBV7-3 and TRBJ1-1; D ambiguous. V lost 1 base to trimming and J lost 5 bases, with 8 bases between them. Germline V gene sequence: CDR1 SGHTA, CDR2 FQGTGA. This CDR3 spans 13 amino acids. The CDR3 protein is CASSLRRRTEAFF. The CDR3 DNA reads as TGTGCCAGCAGCTTAAGACGGAGGACTGAAGCTTTCTTT. The whole variable domain, remainder taken from reference TRBV7-3 and TRBJ1-1, is GAGVSQTPSNKVTEKGKYVELRCDPISGHTALYWYRQSLGQGPEFLIYFQGTGAADDSGLPNDRFFAVRPEGSVSTLKIQRTERGDSAVYLCASSLRRRTEAFFGQGTRLTVV.

The chain uses TRBV7-7 and TRBJ1-5; D remains ambiguous. Trimming left V 5 bases short and J 4 bases short, with 9 bases between. The V gene's germline CDR1 is SSHAT and CDR2 FNYEAQ (reference sequence). The CDR3 extends over 13 amino acids. CDR3 sequence reads: CASSPGRNQPQHF. For the CDR3, the DNA is TGTGCCAGCAGCCCCGGGAGAAATCAGCCCCAGCATTTT.